This T cell receptor beta chain is from a study of cytomegalovirus exposure and HLA in healthy donors. PCR primers comprised 60 Vbeta and 13 Jbeta primers. The repertoire was sequenced with immunoSEQ multiplex PCR; TCRdb's copy has only in-frame clones and lacks some. The table has about 130,000 clones, about 81% seen once. This clone has just one count. Its matching antigen is unknown. V was trimmed by 6 bases and J by 4 bases, leaving 9 bases between them. CDR3 size: 12 residues. Per germline, CDR1 MDHEN and CDR2 SYDVKM. The study, taken as a whole, reports: A later look showed TCR association rates differing by HLA locus, highest for DRB1 and lowest for HLA-C. Some V segments, TRBV6-2 and TRBV6-3 among them, were indistinguishable and were therefore excluded. As a later analysis showed, a missense DCLRE1C variant was linked to trimming of TCR beta V- and J-genes.

The sequenced sample was PBMCs. V is TRBV28 and J is TRBJ1-2; D gene unclear. The source is a woman aged 40 to 50 in good health and CMV-seropositive. The CDR3 DNA is TGTGCCAGCAGCAAAGGAGGCTATGGCTACACCTTC. Amino acid sequence: CASSKGGYGYTF.